The source of this T cell receptor beta chain is a study of Graves' ophthalmopathy and Graves' hyperthyroidism. Study-wide findings and caveats: With a specificity of under 85% and a sensitivity of about 70%, the model predicted ophthalmopathy progression.

Ophthalmopathy cases showed moderate-to-severe activity, scoring CAS ≥3 and NOSPECS ≥4, with duration under 3 months. This clonotype has a count of ten or more. Its antigen is unidentified. The junction and the germline gene differ at one end; a read error may be behind it. CDR3 length: 13 residues. In germline, CDR1 is DFQATT, CDR2 SNEGSKA (reference sequence). Using RNA transcripts, the TCR beta CDR3 regions were amplified. First-round RT-PCR used HTBI primers; second-round multiplex PCR followed. Each CDR3 protein is one row after TCRdb ran MiXCR on the multiplex PCR reads. The data show under 350,000 distinct CDR3 sequences, about a sixth seen once.

The TCR originated in an adult man with Graves' ophthalmopathy. The V gene is TRBV20-1, the J gene TRBJ2-7; no reliable D call. The sequenced sample consisted of peripheral blood. Here the CDR3 DNA reads TGCAGTGCTAGAGGCAGTGACTCCTACGAGCGGTACTTC. Amino acid sequence: CSARGSDSYERYF.